This TCR beta chain was retrieved from a study of T cell repertoires in cytomegalovirus infection. Germline V gives CDR1 MDHEN, CDR2 SYDVKM. V shed 5 bases and J shed 9 bases, with 20 bases lying between them. The length of the CDR3 is 15 residues. This clonotype was seen more than once but under ten times. TCRdb ran MiXCR on the reads and lists one entry per CDR3 protein. The profile shows roughly 760,000 distinct CDR3 sequences, roughly a third of them singletons. The clonotype comes from a human donor in good health (CMV status not recorded). Some clones in this sample may be carry-over from other donors' samples. J is TRBJ2-1 and V is TRBV28; possibly TRBD1 or TRBD2 for D (5 bases each). Sample: PBMCs. CDR3 residues: CASSHGGGSLVEQFF. The CDR3 bases are TGTGCCAGCAGTCATGGGGGTGGGAGCTTGGTTGAGCAGTTCTTC.